This T cell receptor beta chain was profiled in a study of blood T cell repertoires in COVID-19. Participants' own reports of clinical history determined their cohort assignment. Trimming cost V 2 bases and J 0 bases, with 18 bases left between them. Germline-derived CDR1 and CDR2 are GTSNPN and SVGIG (reference sequence). The length of the CDR3 is 17 residues. In this sample, this clone turned up once. The table came from immunoSEQ multiplex PCR; TCRdb's copy has only in-frame clones and leaves some out. The table lists 300,000 to 400,000 clones, around nine tenths of them singletons, with around 0.97% in the top ten.

This receptor was identified in a woman under 40 with acute COVID-19. V is TRBV30 and J is TRBJ2-3; weak D call: TRBD2 (6 bases). The sample comprised PBMCs or T cells enriched from blood (not recorded which). The CDR3 DNA follows: TGTGCCTGGAGTCCATCCCCTGGGCGGGGTAGCACAGATACGCAGTATTTT. Translated, it gives CAWSPSPGRGSTDTQYF.